The 26 T cell receptor beta chains below all came from one sample that was sequenced in a study of T cell clonality in common variable immunodeficiency. Libraries were prepared by immunoSEQ multiplex PCR; TCRdb keeps only in-frame clonotypes and omits some of them. The sample presents under 60,000 clones, none singletons. The sequenced sample was peripheral blood mononuclear cells. All receptors come from a person between 18 and 75 years old in good health.

On this clone itself: Read sequence stops 3 residues before the CDR3 end, and the germline J gene provides the missing end. This rearrangement joins TRBV6-2 or TRBV6-3 to TRBJ2-3; D not resolved. The length of the CDR3 is 14 residues. The germline CDR1 and CDR2 sequences are MNHEY and SVGEGT. V lost 4 bases to trimming and J lost 3 bases, with 11 bases between them. The CDR3 sequence: CASSWRGRTDTQYF. Partial CDR3 DNA: TGTGCCAGCAGTTGGCGCGGTAGAACAGATACG.

This clone was counted many times. Read data end 3 residues before the CDR3 end; the end is taken from the germline J gene. The rearrangement uses TRBV5-1 and TRBJ2-3; 10 nucleotides agree with TRBD1. Germline loops: CDR1 SGHRS, CDR2 YFSETQ. The J segment lost 3 bases and the V segment lost 7 bases, leaving 5 bases of the junction unmatched. The CDR3 is 14 amino acids. The part of the CDR3 DNA that was read is TGCGCCAGCGGACGGGACAGGGGAACAGATACG. It is translated as CASGRDRGTDT. The whole CDR3 reads CASGRDRGTDTQYF.

This clone has at least ten counts. The read terminates 3 residues before the CDR3 end, so the remaining end is supplied by the germline J gene. The chain couples TRBV7-3 to TRBJ2-1; D unclear. The CDR3 loop spans 13 amino acids. Germline assignment: CDR1 SGHTA and CDR2 FQGTGA. Trimming took 3 bases from V and 5 from J, leaving 8 bases between them. CDR3 sequence reads: CASSFYVNNEQFF. The part of the CDR3 DNA that was read is TGTGCCAGCAGCTTTTATGTAAACAATGAG. The whole variable domain, remainder taken from reference TRBV7-3 and TRBJ2-1, is GAGVSQTPSNKVTEKGKYVELRCDPISGHTALYWYRQSLGQGPEFLIYFQGTGAADDSGLPNDRFFAVRPEGSVSTLKIQRTERGDSAVYLCASSFYVNNEQFFGPGTRLTVL.

This clone has ten or more counts. The covered CDR3 bases are TGTGCCAGCAGCCTACGGACAGGGGGCCAAGGATCTGGTCAGCCC. Translated: CASSLRTGGQGSGQP. The full CDR3 protein reads CASSLRTGGQGSGQPQHF. This rearrangement joins TRBV4-2 to TRBJ1-5; 11 nucleotides align to TRBD1. Read data end 3 residues before the CDR3 end; the end is taken from the germline J gene. This CDR3 spans 18 amino acids. Germline values: CDR1 LGHNA, CDR2 YNFKEQ. V gave up 4 bases and J gave up 6 bases; unmatched junction bases: 14.

This clone has a count of ten or more. Coverage ceases 3 residues before the CDR3 finishes, and the germline J gene fills in the end. V gene TRBV6-1 combines with J gene TRBJ2-5; 12 nucleotides agree with TRBD2. The CDR3 extends over 15 amino acids. The junction had 2 bases not matched to a gene; V was cut back by 2 bases and J by 4 bases. The germline CDR1 and CDR2 sequences are MNHNS and SASEGT. The CDR3 DNA, read in part, is TGTGCCAGCAGTGAACTAGCGGGAGGGCCAGAGACC. This encodes CASSELAGGPET. The full-length CDR3 reads as CASSELAGGPETQYF.

The sample holds many counts of this clone. The read is 3 residues too short to cover the CDR3 end, so that end is filled in from the germline J gene. The rearrangement joins TRBV7-2 to TRBJ2-3; D is uncertain. The CDR3 runs to 12 residues. Germline CDR1 and CDR2: SGHTA and FQGNSA. V lost 5 bases to trimming and J lost 6 bases, with 9 bases between them. The CDR3 reads CASSPLRDTQYF. The part of the CDR3 DNA that was read is TGTGCCAGCAGCCCGTTAAGGGATACG.

In this sample, this clone turned up many times. The CDR3 end is not reached by the read, which stops 3 residues before it; the germline J gene fills it in. The J gene is TRBJ1-4, the V gene TRBV5-6; D not certain. Germline V gene sequence: CDR1 SGHDT, CDR2 YYEEEE. The V gene lost 3 bases and the J gene lost 4 bases, with 7 bases spanning the gap. This CDR3 region has 13 residues. The CDR3: CASSWQYNEKLFF. CDR3 bases read: TGTGCCAGCAGCTGGCAGTATAATGAAAAA.

This clone was counted ten times or more. The read stops 3 residues short of the end of the CDR3; the missing end is completed from the germline J gene. The chain recombines TRBV7-3 with TRBJ2-2; D uncertain. Germline CDR1 reads SGHTA; CDR2 reads FQGTGA. CDR3 length: 13 amino acids. V dropped 0 bases and J dropped 8 bases, with 7 bases sitting between them. The CDR3 loop reads CASSLTTAGELFF. CDR3 bases read: TGTGCCAGCAGCTTAACTACAGCTGGGGAG.

As concerns this clone: The read gets to within 3 residues of the CDR3 end, and the germline J gene fills in the rest. The chain is built from TRBV27 and TRBJ2-5, with D tentatively TRBD2 (6 bases). The CDR3 is 13 residues long. Germline V CDR1 and CDR2: MNHEY, SMNVEV (reference sequence). V was pared by 8 bases and J by 4 bases, with 14 bases between. CDR3 sequence: CASGWAGSETQYF. The CDR3 bases that were read are TGTGCCAGCGGGTGGGCGGGATCAGAGACC.

This clone has a count of ten or more. The observed sequence ends 3 residues before the CDR3 terminus, with the missing tail filled in from the germline J gene. V gene TRBV30 combines with J gene TRBJ2-1, with TRBD2 as a possible D gene (7 bases). Germline-derived CDR1 and CDR2 are GTSNPN and SVGIG (reference sequence). There are 12 residues in the CDR3. Trimming pared 3 bases from V and 9 bases from J, leaving 12 bases between. The DNA read from the CDR3 is TGTGCCTGGAGACTGGGGGGGCTTGAG. Translated: CAWRLGGLE. Given in full, the CDR3 is CAWRLGGLEQFF.

Ten or more counts support this clone. The read terminates 3 residues before the CDR3 end, so the remaining end is supplied by the germline J gene. The chain combines TRBV5-1 with TRBJ1-4; 9 nucleotides match TRBD1. Trimming cost V 4 bases and J 1 base; bases outside gene matches: 8. Germline lookup yields CDR1 SGHRS and CDR2 YFSETQ. This CDR3 has 17 amino acids. CDR3 residues: CASSQGQGVITNEKLFF. CDR3 bases read: TGCGCCAGCAGCCAGGGACAGGGTGTTATAACTAATGAAAAA.

Concerning this clone itself: At one boundary the junction diverges from the germline segment, which might be a read error. The CDR3 goes on 3 residues after the read ends, and that part is filled in from the germline J gene. This chain links TRBV7-7 with TRBJ2-1; D may be TRBD1 (5 bases). The V gene's germline CDR1 is SSHAT and CDR2 FNYEAQ (reference sequence). The CDR3 spans 14 residues. This chain's CDR3 is CASSLNPQGNEQFF. The sequenced CDR3 bases are TGTGCTAGCAGCTTAAATCCCCAGGGCAATGAG.

Many counts were recorded for this clone. The CDR3 is cut off 3 residues early in the read; its end comes from the germline J gene. This rearrangement joins TRBV18 to TRBJ1-3, with D perhaps matching TRBD1 (5 bases). Germline V gene sequence: CDR1 KGHSH, CDR2 LQKENI. This CDR3 spans 17 amino acids. V lost 1 base and J 0 bases, leaving 13 bases between the germline ends. The CDR3 loop reads CASSPRGGDSSGNTIYF. CDR3 DNA, as far as it was read: TGTGCCAGCTCACCACGGGGAGGAGACAGCTCTGGAAACACC.

This clone has at least ten counts. With the read ending 3 residues before the CDR3 end, the germline J gene is used to fill in that end. The chain couples TRBV6-1 to TRBJ2-7, with D uncertain. The CDR3 runs to 14 residues. Trimming left V 2 bases short and J 4 bases short, with 12 bases between. Germline CDR1 is MNHNS and CDR2 is SASEGT. CDR3 sequence reads: CASSEPHLNYEQYF. The part of the CDR3 DNA that was read is TGTGCCAGCAGTGAACCCCACCTAAATTACGAG.

Many counts were recorded for this clone. The CDR3 end is not reached by the read, which stops 3 residues before it; the germline J gene fills it in. The rearrangement links TRBV5-6 to TRBJ2-1; 10 nucleotides line up with TRBD2. CDR3 length equals 15 residues. Unmatched junction bases numbered 5, after V lost 4 bases and J lost 4 bases. Germline CDR1 reads SGHDT; CDR2 reads YYEEEE. Incomplete CDR3 DNA: TGTGCCAGCAGCCTCGGGACTAGCGTGTACAATGAG. Translating gives CASSLGTSVYNE. The entire CDR3 reads CASSLGTSVYNEQFF.

In the case of this clone: The sequence runs out 3 residues before the end of the CDR3; the remainder is reconstructed from the germline J gene. V usage is TRBV6-2 or TRBV6-3 and J usage is TRBJ1-2; no clear D gene. This CDR3 spans 14 amino acids. The germline V gene has CDR1 MNHEY and CDR2 SVGEGT. The chain's CDR3 is CASMASGEVGDYTF. Incomplete CDR3 DNA: TGTGCCAGCATGGCCTCCGGGGAGGTGGGTGAC.

This clone was observed many times. The missing CDR3 end, 3 residues past where the read stops, is filled in from the germline J gene. The gene calls are TRBV29-1 and TRBJ2-1, with 15 bases identical to TRBD2. V trimming: 7 bases; J trimming: 7 bases; junction bases outside the gene matches: 2. Germline CDR1 reads SQVTM; CDR2 reads ANQGSEA. The CDR3 consists of 13 residues. The chain's CDR3 is CSAGTSGGNEQFF. Partial CDR3 DNA: TGCAGCGCAGGGACTAGCGGGGGGAATGAG.

This clone was counted ten times or more. With the read ending 3 residues before the CDR3 end, the germline J gene is used to fill in that end. The chain uses TRBV7-2 and TRBJ2-1; D not resolved. V was shortened by 0 bases and J by 3 bases, with 9 bases between the two germline ends. The germline gives CDR1 SGHTA, CDR2 FQGNSA. The CDR3 length is 15 residues. The CDR3 here is CASSLASLNYNEQFF. The part of the CDR3 DNA that was read is TGTGCCAGCAGCTTAGCCTCTCTTAACTACAATGAG.

Many counts were recorded for this clone. Read coverage stops 3 residues before the CDR3 terminus; the germline J gene supplies the remainder. The rearrangement links TRBV7-3 to TRBJ1-1; D not resolved. The ends were cut back, 8 bases at V and 3 bases at J, with 13 bases in the middle. The germline V gene encodes CDR1 SGHTA and CDR2 FQGTGA. The CDR3 has 13 residues. The CDR3 here is CASGLGRDTEAFF. CDR3 DNA (partial): TGTGCCAGCGGCCTTGGGCGCGACACTGAA.

This clone was recorded many times. The CDR3 here is CSARDSGAPKNIQYF. The sequenced part of the CDR3 DNA is TGCAGTGCTAGAGATAGCGGGGCTCCCAAAAACATT. The gene calls are TRBV20-1 and TRBJ2-4, with 8 nucleotides matching TRBD2. The CDR3 is cut off 3 residues early in the read; its end comes from the germline J gene. The CDR3 length is 15 residues. The germline CDR1 and CDR2 sequences are DFQATT and SNEGSKA (reference sequence). V was clipped by 0 bases and J by 2 bases; unmatched bases: 3.

This clone was detected many times. The DNA ends 3 residues before the CDR3 does, and the rest of the CDR3 is filled in from the germline J gene. This chain connects TRBV2 to TRBJ1-1; weak D call: TRBD1 (5 bases). V gave up 4 bases and J gave up 6 bases, with 12 bases separating them. CDR1 is SNHLY, CDR2 FYNNEI, per germline. This CDR3 contains 13 residues. The CDR3: CASSAVRGSEAFF. The sequenced part of the CDR3 DNA is TGTGCCAGCAGTGCGGTGCGGGGGTCTGAA.

This clone was found a few times. The CDR3 extends 3 residues past the end of the read, so its final part is completed from the germline J gene. The rearrangement joins TRBV7-2 to TRBJ2-3; 9 bases match TRBD1. Germline CDR1 is SGHTA and CDR2 is FQGNSA. The CDR3 has 14 amino acids. The CDR3: CASSSTGGGETQYF. CDR3 DNA (partial): TGTGCCAGCAGCTCGACAGGGGGGGGAGAGACG.

At least ten counts were recorded for this clone. From the germline J gene comes the end of the CDR3, since the read stops 3 residues before it. The chain employs TRBV30 and TRBJ1-1; 7 bases agree with TRBD1. Looked up from germline, CDR1 is GTSNPN and CDR2 is SVGIG (reference sequence). Germline trimming cut 3 bases from V and 4 bases from J; bases unmatched to any gene: 8. The CDR3 length is 14 residues. The CDR3 bases that were read are TGTGCCTGGAGCGATACAGGGGACGGCACTGAA. Amino acid sequence: CAWSDTGDGTE. The whole CDR3 protein is CAWSDTGDGTEAFF.

In regard to this clone: The read is 3 residues too short to cover the CDR3 end, so that end is filled in from the germline J gene. V and J are TRBV19 and TRBJ2-3, with D possibly being TRBD1 (6 bases). Germline values: CDR1 LNHDA, CDR2 SQIVND (reference sequence). The CDR3 extends over 13 amino acids. This CDR3 is CASSIQGRQPQYF. CDR3 bases read: TGTGCCAGTAGTATACAGGGGCGGCAGCCG. Variable domain in full (rest from reference TRBV19 and TRBJ2-3): DGGITQSPKYLFRKEGQNVTLSCEQNLNHDAMYWYRQDPGQGLRLIYYSQIVNDFQKGDIAEGYSVSREKKESFPLTVTSAQKNPTAFYLCASSIQGRQPQYFGPGTRLTVL.

At least ten counts were recorded for this clone. The read finishes 3 residues shy of the CDR3 end, and the germline J gene is used to complete it. This rearrangement joins TRBV7-2 to TRBJ2-7; 7 nucleotides align to TRBD2. After removal of 5 bases from V and 6 bases from J, the junction contained 10 bases not matched to a gene. Germline V CDR1 and CDR2: SGHTA, FQGNSA. The CDR3 has 14 amino acids. The sequenced CDR3 bases are TGTGCCAGCAGCCGCCTACCGGGACTATCCGAG. It specifies CASSRLPGLSE. The full-length CDR3 reads as CASSRLPGLSEQYF. Filled out from reference TRBV7-2 and TRBJ2-7, the complete variable domain reads GAGVSQSPSNKVTEKGKDVELRCDPISGHTALYWYRQSLGQGLEFLIYFQGNSAPDKSGLPSDRFSAERTGGSVSTLTIQRTQQEDSAVYLCASSRLPGLSEQYFGPGTRLTVT.

This clone was counted many times. The read stops 3 residues short of the end of the CDR3; the missing end is completed from the germline J gene. The chain carries TRBV20-1 and TRBJ2-7; no definite D call. Germline CDR1 is DFQATT and CDR2 is SNEGSKA (reference sequence). The V and J ends lost 0 bases and 2 bases respectively, with 14 bases between them. This CDR3 is 15 amino acids long. The CDR3: CSARDPASFTYEQYF. CDR3 DNA, as far as it was read: TGCAGTGCTAGAGATCCAGCGTCCTTTACCTACGAG.